The clone carrying this TCR beta chain is medium-sized (0.01 to 0.1%) by share. The antigen is not known. From germline, CDR1 is KGHSH and CDR2 LQKENI. This CDR3 comprises 15 residues. Trimming took off 3 bases at V and 4 bases at J, with 12 bases between the two ends. The data were taken from a study of spatial heterogeneity in lung cancer. Broader study findings: Detection of ubiquitous tumor TCRs in blood was higher at resection than follow-up.

Each TCR cDNA molecule bore a unique molecular identifier. TCRdb processed the 5' RACE reads anew with MiXCR; each CDR3 protein has one entry. There are more than 15,000 distinct CDR3 sequences in the sample; around 5.9% occur only once, and 20% to 30% lies in the top ten. Time point denoted: blood at routine non-recurrence follow-up after resection. The authors sequenced whole RNA from tumor, nontumor lung or frozen PBMC without sorting. The source of this sequence is a male donor with early-stage non-small cell lung cancer. This specimen was PBMCs, taken at follow-up. V and J are TRBV18 and TRBJ2-2, with a tentative D call TRBD1 (6 bases). The CDR3 region is CASSPPRQVTGELFF. The CDR3 DNA is TGTGCCAGCTCACCCCCCCGACAGGTCACCGGGGAGCTGTTTTTT.